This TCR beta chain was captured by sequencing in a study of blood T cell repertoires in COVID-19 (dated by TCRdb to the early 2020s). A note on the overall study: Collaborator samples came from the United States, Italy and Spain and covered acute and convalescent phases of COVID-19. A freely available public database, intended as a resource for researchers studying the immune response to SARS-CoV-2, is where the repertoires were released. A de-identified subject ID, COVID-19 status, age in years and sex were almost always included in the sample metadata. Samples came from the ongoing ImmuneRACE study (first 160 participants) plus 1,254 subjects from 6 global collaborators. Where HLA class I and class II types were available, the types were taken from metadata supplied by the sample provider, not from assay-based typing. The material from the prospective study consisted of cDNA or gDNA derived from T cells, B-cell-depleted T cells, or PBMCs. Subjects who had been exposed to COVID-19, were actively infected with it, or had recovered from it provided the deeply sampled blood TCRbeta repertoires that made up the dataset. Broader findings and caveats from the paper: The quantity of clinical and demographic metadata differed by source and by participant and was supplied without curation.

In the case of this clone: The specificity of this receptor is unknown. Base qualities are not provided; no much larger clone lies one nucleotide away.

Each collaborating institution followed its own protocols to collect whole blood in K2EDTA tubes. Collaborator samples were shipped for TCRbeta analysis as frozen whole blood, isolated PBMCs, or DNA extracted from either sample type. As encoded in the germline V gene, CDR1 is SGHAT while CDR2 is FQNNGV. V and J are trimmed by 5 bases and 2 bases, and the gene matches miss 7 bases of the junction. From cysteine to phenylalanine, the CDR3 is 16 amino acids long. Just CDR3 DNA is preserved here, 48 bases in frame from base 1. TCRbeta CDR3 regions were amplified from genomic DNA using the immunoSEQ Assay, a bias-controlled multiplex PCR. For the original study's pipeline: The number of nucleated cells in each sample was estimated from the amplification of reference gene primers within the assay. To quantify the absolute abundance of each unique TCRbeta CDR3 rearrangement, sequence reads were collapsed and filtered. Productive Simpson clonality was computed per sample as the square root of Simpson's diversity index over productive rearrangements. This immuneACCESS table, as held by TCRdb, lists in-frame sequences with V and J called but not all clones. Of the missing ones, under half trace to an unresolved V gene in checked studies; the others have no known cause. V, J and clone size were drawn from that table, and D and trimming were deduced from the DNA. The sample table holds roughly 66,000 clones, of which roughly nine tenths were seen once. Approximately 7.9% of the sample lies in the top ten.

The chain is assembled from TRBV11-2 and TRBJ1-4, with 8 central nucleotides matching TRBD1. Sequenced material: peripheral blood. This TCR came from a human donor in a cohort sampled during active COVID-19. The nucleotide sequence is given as TGTGCCAGCAGCCCGACAGGGGTGAGGACTAATGAAAAACTGTTTTTT. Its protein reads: CASSPTGVRTNEKLFF.